A single sample is the source of the 23 T cell receptor beta chains below, sequenced in a study of CXCR3-negative and CXCR3-positive naive CD8 T cells. Study-wide results and limits: When CXCR3-positive naive cells were set against CXCR3-negative naive cells, the former had more hydrophobic TRB CDR3s.

The method, 5' RACE with UMI labels, was used to prepare the TRB cDNA libraries. TCRdb reprocessed the 5' RACE reads and reports one entry per CDR3 protein, with no DNA. In all, the sample yields about 120,000 distinct CDR3 sequences. Their specific antigens are unknown. Sequencing was carried out using naive CXCR3+ CD8+ T cells from blood. Subset here: CD45RO-CCR7+CD27+CD95- naive CD8+ T cells expressing CXCR3 (TNR3+). These receptors were taken from a human donor in good health. Some clones in this sample may be carry-over from other donors' samples.

Here the CDR3 reads CASTGQAGETQYF. The chain links TRBV6-5 to TRBJ2-5; TCRdb's assignment of TRBD1 cannot be checked, as there is no DNA. The CDR3 sequence is 13 residues long. Germline V gives CDR1 MNHEY, CDR2 SVGAGI.

The rearrangement joins TRBV5-6 to TRBJ2-3; the D call of TRBD1 rests on TCRdb alone, since no DNA is present to check it. CDR1 is SGHDT and CDR2 is YYEEEE in the germline V gene. The CDR3 has 16 residues. The CDR3 loop is CASSLLRSPLTDTQYF.

This rearrangement joins TRBV28 to TRBJ1-3; TCRdb's D call, TRBD1, is unchecked because there is no DNA. There are 13 residues in the CDR3. The V gene's germline CDR1 is MDHEN and CDR2 SYDVKM. The chain's CDR3 is CASSPTEGDTIYF.

V and J are TRBV5-4 and TRBJ2-1; TCRdb's assignment of TRBD2 cannot be checked, as there is no DNA. The CDR3 has 14 residues. CDR1 and CDR2 from the germline V gene are SGHNT and YYREEE (reference sequence). The chain's CDR3 is CASSLRGVVNEQFF.

The chain links TRBV18 to TRBJ2-7; the TRBD2 assignment by TCRdb is unverifiable without DNA. Germline V gives CDR1 KGHSH, CDR2 LQKENI. The CDR3 totals 14 residues. The CDR3: CASSHSGPGDEQYF.

The chain uses TRBV3-1 and TRBJ1-4. The CDR3 is 13 residues long. Germline V gives CDR1 LGHDT, CDR2 YNNKEL (reference sequence). The CDR3 here is CASSRALGEKLFF.

The CDR3 region is CASSPPGGYEQYF. This chain joins TRBV4-3 and TRBJ2-7; the TCRdb call, TRBD1, lacks DNA for checking. The CDR3 runs to 13 residues. Germline CDR1 is LGHNA and CDR2 is YSLEER.

The chain couples TRBV9 to TRBJ2-5; the D gene TCRdb calls, TRBD1, cannot be checked with no DNA. CDR3 length equals 14 residues. Germline CDR1 and CDR2: SGDLS and YYNGEE. The CDR3 reads CASSAPGGQETQYF.

V and J are TRBV12-3 or TRBV12-4 and TRBJ2-6; the TCRdb call, TRBD1, lacks DNA for checking. CDR3 length: 18 amino acids. CDR3 protein: CASNLGPRSWGAANVLTF.

This chain links TRBV2 with TRBJ2-5. This CDR3 region has 12 residues. Germline-derived CDR1 and CDR2 are SNHLY and FYNNEI. The CDR3 is CASSGVSETQYF.

The chain joins TRBV28 to TRBJ2-1; as DNA is missing, the TRBD2 call by TCRdb cannot be tested. This CDR3 is built from 16 residues. The germline gives CDR1 MDHEN, CDR2 SYDVKM. The chain's CDR3 is CASSLGLTLSSNEQFF.

The chain has TRBV5-1 and TRBJ2-1; lacking DNA, the TRBD2 call made by TCRdb goes unchecked. The CDR3 has 16 amino acids. The V gene's germline CDR1 is SGHRS and CDR2 YFSETQ. CDR3 in amino acids: CASSLYRSSGNNEQFF.

This chain links TRBV20-1 with TRBJ1-5; TCRdb's D call of TRBD1 is untestable without DNA. The CDR3 is made up of 17 amino acids. Germline V lookup: CDR1 DFQATT, CDR2 SNEGSKA (reference sequence). The CDR3 loop reads CSARDHRERGSGEPQHF.

The chain uses TRBV7-8 and TRBJ1-1. CDR3 length: 16 amino acids. Germline V lookup: CDR1 SGHVS, CDR2 FQNEAQ. CDR3 residues: CASSLAEYGRNTEAFF.

The chain combines TRBV9 with TRBJ2-7; TCRdb lists TRBD2, though no DNA is available to test this call. CDR1 is SGDLS, CDR2 YYNGEE, per germline. This CDR3 comprises 14 residues. CDR3 loop: CASSVLLANDEQYF.

This chain links TRBV7-8 with TRBJ1-2; TCRdb selects TRBD1, and the lack of DNA leaves this call unchecked. The CDR3 runs 17 residues. Germline lookup yields CDR1 SGHVS and CDR2 FQNEAQ. This CDR3 reads CASSSTPGGYLDYGYTF.

The chain carries TRBV24-1 and TRBJ2-2; TCRdb lists TRBD1, though no DNA is available to test this call. Germline loops: CDR1 KGHDR, CDR2 SFDVKD. This CDR3 has 16 residues. CDR3 loop: CATSDTGTLEVGELFF.

The V gene is TRBV19, the J gene TRBJ2-7; TCRdb returns TRBD2, unconfirmable since there is no DNA. The CDR3 is 16 residues long. Germline V lookup: CDR1 LNHDA, CDR2 SQIVND (reference sequence). This CDR3 reads CASSGPREGSLYEQYF.

This sequence joins TRBV29-1 and TRBJ2-7; TCRdb names TRBD1, which stays unverified in the absence of DNA. The CDR3 covers 12 residues. The germline V gene encodes CDR1 SQVTM and CDR2 ANQGSEA. CDR3 region: CSARQGFYEQYF.

The chain uses TRBV12-3 or TRBV12-4 and TRBJ2-1; the D call from TCRdb, TRBD1, cannot be confirmed without DNA. This CDR3 is 13 amino acids long. The CDR3 region is CASSWTGDHEQFF.

This chain uses TRBV5-4 with TRBJ2-2; the D call of TRBD1 rests on TCRdb alone, since no DNA is present to check it. Germline lookup yields CDR1 SGHNT and CDR2 YYREEE (reference sequence). The CDR3 covers 16 residues. CDR3 region: CASSLMGQGQAGELFF.

The rearrangement joins TRBV29-1 to TRBJ2-1; TCRdb's D gene call, TRBD1, goes unchecked for lack of DNA. Germline V gives CDR1 SQVTM, CDR2 ANQGSEA. The CDR3 spans 16 residues. The CDR3 is CSVEDLLEGAYNEQFF.

The rearrangement joins TRBV7-8 to TRBJ2-2; the D call from TCRdb, TRBD2, cannot be confirmed without DNA. The CDR3 contains 17 residues. Germline V lookup: CDR1 SGHVS, CDR2 FQNEAQ. The CDR3 loop is CASSLAIVAGVSGELFF.